Listed below are T cell receptor beta chains from one sample, sequenced in a study of OX40 agonist ivuxolimab in advanced cancers. Generated by immunoSEQ multiplex PCR, the TCRdb table keeps only in-frame clones and is missing some. Of about 76,000 clones in the sample, around 86% were seen once. This sample comprised CD4+ or CD8+ T cells sorted from blood, obtained in a trial of the OX40 agonist ivuxolimab. These receptors were taken from an adult with an advanced solid tumor such as melanoma, head and neck, liver or kidney cancer. The CDR3 runs from the conserved cysteine through the conserved F or W. D genes are given only for firm matches. Clone size is shown for a subset of rows, as once, few, many or a class of expanded clone.

D: NA; V: TRBV5-5; length: 15; size: once; J: TRBJ2-5; CDR3: CASSPRRTPQETQYF; DNA: TGTGCCAGCAGCCCCCGGAGGACCCCCCAAGAGACCCAGTACTTC
D: NA; V: TRBV7-6; length: 16; size: NA; J: TRBJ2-7; CDR3: CASSLAPYRTSYEQYF; DNA: TGTGCCAGCAGCTTAGCGCCATACCGGACCTCCTACGAGCAGTACTTC
D: NA; V: TRBV5-6; length: 16; size: NA; J: TRBJ1-2; CDR3: CASSLGRAGRDYGYTF; DNA: TGTGCCAGCAGCTTGGGACGGGCAGGGAGGGACTATGGCTACACCTTC
D: TRBD1; V: TRBV29-1; length: 13; size: NA; J: TRBJ1-5; CDR3: CSVRTGGNQPQHF; DNA: TGCAGCGTGCGGACAGGGGGCAATCAGCCCCAGCATTTT
D: NA; V: TRBV30; length: 12; size: NA; J: TRBJ2-5; CDR3: CAWSVTVETQYF; DNA: TGTGCCTGGAGTGTAACCGTAGAGACCCAGTACTTC
D: NA; V: TRBV5-4; length: 17; size: NA; J: TRBJ2-6; CDR3: CASSSGPIRSGANVLTF; DNA: TGTGCCAGCAGCTCGGGTCCGATTCGTTCTGGGGCCAACGTCCTGACTTTC
D: TRBD2; V: TRBV19; length: 16; size: NA; J: TRBJ2-7; CDR3: CASSGQLAGSLGEQYF; DNA: TGTGCCAGTAGTGGTCAACTAGCGGGATCTTTAGGGGAGCAGTACTTC
D: NA; V: TRBV7-9; length: 15; size: once; J: TRBJ1-1; CDR3: CASSLARTVNTEAFF; DNA: TGTGCCAGCAGCTTAGCGAGGACGGTGAACACTGAAGCTTTCTTT
D: NA; V: TRBV6-1; length: 15; size: NA; J: TRBJ1-1; CDR3: CASSEAGTRDTEAFF; DNA: TGTGCCAGCAGTGAAGCCGGGACTCGGGACACTGAAGCTTTCTTT
D: NA; V: TRBV6-6; length: 13; size: NA; J: TRBJ1-2; CDR3: CASSYGPQVRYTF; DNA: TGTGCCAGCAGTTACGGTCCCCAGGTCCGCTACACCTTC
D: TRBD2; V: TRBV15; length: 17; size: NA; J: TRBJ2-3; CDR3: CATSRTAGGRSTDTQYF; DNA: TGTGCCACCAGCAGAACAGCGGGAGGGCGTAGCACAGATACGCAGTATTTT
D: NA; V: TRBV19; length: 17; size: NA; J: TRBJ1-3; CDR3: CASSYTRNPSSGNTIYF; DNA: TGTGCCAGTAGCTATACTAGGAACCCCTCCTCTGGAAACACCATATATTTT
D: NA; V: TRBV29-1; length: 12; size: NA; J: TRBJ2-3; CDR3: CGVGSSADTQYF; DNA: TGCGGGGTGGGTAGCTCGGCAGATACGCAGTATTTT
D: NA; V: TRBV9; length: 12; size: NA; J: TRBJ2-1; CDR3: CASSLQTNEQFF; DNA: TGTGCCAGCAGCCTCCAGACAAATGAGCAGTTCTTC
D: NA; V: TRBV5-8; length: 16; size: NA; J: TRBJ1-4; CDR3: CASETGSFTTNEKLFF; DNA: TGTGCCAGCGAAACAGGGTCATTCACGACTAATGAAAAACTGTTTTTT
D: TRBD1; V: TRBV19; length: 14; size: NA; J: TRBJ1-1; CDR3: CASRERTGGTEAFF; DNA: TGTGCCAGTAGAGAAAGGACAGGGGGGACTGAAGCTTTCTTT
D: TRBD1; V: TRBV19; length: 15; size: NA; J: TRBJ1-4; CDR3: CASSSQGWANEKLFF; DNA: TGTGCCAGTAGTTCACAGGGGTGGGCTAATGAAAAACTGTTTTTT
D: TRBD1; V: TRBV6-5; length: 16; size: once; J: TRBJ2-7; CDR3: CASSYSLETGGYEQYF; DNA: TGTGCCAGCAGTTATTCGTTGGAGACAGGGGGATACGAGCAGTACTTC
D: NA; V: TRBV11-2; length: 14; size: medium-sized; J: TRBJ1-2; CDR3: CASSLEPSNYGYTF; DNA: TGTGCCAGCAGCTTAGAGCCCTCTAACTATGGCTACACCTTC
D: TRBD1; V: TRBV28; length: 16; size: NA; J: TRBJ1-3; CDR3: CASSIGTGTSGNTIYF; DNA: TGTGCCAGCAGTATAGGGACAGGGACCTCTGGAAACACCATATATTTT
D: NA; V: TRBV9; length: 14; size: NA; J: TRBJ2-7; CDR3: CASSVVGGSNEQYF; DNA: TGTGCCAGCAGCGTAGTGGGAGGTTCCAACGAGCAGTACTTC
D: TRBD1; V: TRBV27; length: 14; size: NA; J: TRBJ2-7; CDR3: CASSFLDRGDEQYF; DNA: TGTGCCAGCAGTTTTTTGGACAGGGGCGACGAGCAGTACTTC
D: NA; V: TRBV19; length: 16; size: NA; J: TRBJ1-2; CDR3: CASSLRGGRENYGYTF; DNA: TGTGCCAGTAGTCTCCGCGGGGGCAGGGAGAACTATGGCTACACCTTC
D: NA; V: TRBV9; length: 13; size: NA; J: TRBJ2-1; CDR3: CASSVEMGNEQFF; DNA: TGTGCCAGCAGCGTAGAGATGGGAAATGAGCAGTTCTTC
D: TRBD1; V: TRBV10-2; length: 15; size: NA; J: TRBJ2-3; CDR3: CASRWGYRGFDTQYF; DNA: TGCGCCAGCAGATGGGGGTACAGGGGATTTGATACGCAGTATTTT
D: TRBD1; V: TRBV9; length: 18; size: NA; J: TRBJ2-2; CDR3: CASSVGSGTGANTGELFF; DNA: TGTGCCAGCAGCGTAGGGTCCGGGACAGGGGCGAACACCGGGGAGCTGTTTTTT
D: NA; V: TRBV6-6; length: 14; size: NA; J: TRBJ1-6; CDR3: CASSYGTGVSPLHF; DNA: TGTGCCAGCAGTTACGGTACGGGGGTATCACCCCTCCACTTT
D: TRBD2; V: TRBV19; length: 17; size: NA; J: TRBJ2-3; CDR3: CASSIATSGVATDTQYF; DNA: TGTGCCAGTAGTATAGCCACTAGCGGGGTGGCCACAGATACGCAGTATTTT
D: TRBD2; V: TRBV9; length: 16; size: NA; J: TRBJ2-7; CDR3: CASSEGLAGVSYEQYF; DNA: TGTGCCAGCAGCGAGGGACTAGCGGGAGTATCCTACGAGCAGTACTTC
D: TRBD1; V: TRBV7-9; length: 16; size: NA; J: TRBJ1-1; CDR3: CASSLGRGARDTEAFF; DNA: TGTGCCAGCAGCTTAGGCAGGGGGGCTAGAGACACTGAAGCTTTCTTT
D: TRBD2; V: TRBV9; length: 16; size: NA; J: TRBJ2-1; CDR3: CASSADPGGSYNEQFF; DNA: TGTGCCAGCAGCGCTGATCCGGGGGGTTCCTACAATGAGCAGTTCTTC
D: NA; V: TRBV19; length: 14; size: NA; J: TRBJ1-5; CDR3: CASSTQNSNQPQHF; DNA: TGTGCCAGTAGTACACAGAATAGCAATCAGCCCCAGCATTTT
D: TRBD2; V: TRBV19; length: 15; size: NA; J: TRBJ2-7; CDR3: CASSPGTSGRSEQYF; DNA: TGTGCCAGTAGTCCCGGGACTAGCGGGAGATCCGAGCAGTACTTC
D: NA; V: TRBV30; length: 13; size: NA; J: TRBJ1-1; CDR3: CAWSVNSFTEAFF; DNA: TGTGCCTGGAGTGTAAACAGCTTCACTGAAGCTTTCTTT
D: NA; V: TRBV7-3; length: 13; size: once; J: TRBJ2-1; CDR3: CASSLNRVNEQFF; DNA: TGTGCCAGCAGCTTAAACAGGGTCAATGAGCAGTTCTTC
D: TRBD1; V: TRBV7-3; length: 12; size: NA; J: TRBJ1-1; CDR3: CASSSGGTEAFF; DNA: TGTGCCAGCAGCTCAGGGGGGACTGAAGCTTTCTTT
D: NA; V: TRBV18; length: 14; size: NA; J: TRBJ1-5; CDR3: CASSDQPPNQPQHF; DNA: TGTGCCAGCTCCGACCAGCCCCCCAATCAGCCCCAGCATTTT
D: NA; V: TRBV7-2; length: 16; size: NA; J: TRBJ2-7; CDR3: CASSPEGTPRDYEQYF; DNA: TGTGCCAGCAGCCCGGAGGGGACGCCGCGGGACTACGAGCAGTACTTC
D: NA; V: TRBV6-5; length: 13; size: NA; J: TRBJ1-5; CDR3: CASSITGNQPQHF; DNA: TGTGCCAGCAGTATCACAGGCAATCAGCCCCAGCATTTT
D: TRBD1; V: TRBV27; length: 18; size: NA; J: TRBJ1-5; CDR3: CASSSTDRGILSNQPQHF; DNA: TGTGCCAGCAGTAGCACGGACAGGGGGATACTTAGCAATCAGCCCCAGCATTTT
D: NA; V: TRBV4-2; length: 14; size: NA; J: TRBJ1-1; CDR3: CASSLPSLNTEAFF; DNA: TGTGCCAGCAGCCTCCCCAGCCTGAACACTGAAGCTTTCTTT
D: TRBD1; V: TRBV6-5; length: 12; size: NA; J: TRBJ2-1; CDR3: CASRGQGREQFF; DNA: TGTGCCAGCAGGGGACAGGGGAGGGAGCAGTTCTTC
D: TRBD2; V: TRBV7-3; length: 20; size: NA; J: TRBJ2-1; CDR3: CASSPKGRGGNSLQGNEQFF; DNA: TGTGCCAGCAGCCCGAAAGGGCGGGGGGGCAATAGCCTACAAGGGAATGAGCAGTTCTTC
D: TRBD1; V: TRBV11-3; length: 15; size: NA; J: TRBJ2-7; CDR3: CASSLVGQGNYEQYF; DNA: TGTGCCAGCAGCTTAGTGGGACAGGGAAACTACGAGCAGTACTTC
D: NA; V: TRBV5-1; length: 15; size: NA; J: TRBJ1-1; CDR3: CASSSLSTGGTEAFF; DNA: TGCGCCAGCAGCTCGTTATCGACCGGGGGCACTGAAGCTTTCTTT
D: TRBD1; V: TRBV30; length: 16; size: NA; J: TRBJ2-2; CDR3: CAWSAGRGPYTGELFF; DNA: TGTGCCTGGAGTGCGGGCAGGGGGCCCTATACCGGGGAGCTGTTTTTT
D: TRBD1; V: TRBV5-1; length: 17; size: NA; J: TRBJ2-1; CDR3: CASSSRTGRSSYNEQFF; DNA: TGCGCCAGCAGCTCCCGGACAGGTCGTAGCTCCTACAATGAGCAGTTCTTC
D: NA; V: TRBV13; length: 14; size: NA; J: TRBJ2-7; CDR3: CASSLSRTGYEQYF; DNA: TGTGCCAGCAGCTTATCGCGCACGGGCTACGAGCAGTACTTC
D: NA; V: TRBV10-3; length: 12; size: NA; J: TRBJ1-2; CDR3: CAISGDGYGYTF; DNA: TGTGCCATCAGTGGGGACGGCTATGGCTACACCTTC
D: NA; V: TRBV29-1; length: 14; size: few; J: TRBJ2-1; CDR3: CSVSGLSPYNEQFF; DNA: TGCAGCGTTTCCGGGCTTAGTCCGTACAATGAGCAGTTCTTC
D: NA; V: TRBV7-2; length: 15; size: few; J: TRBJ1-4; CDR3: CASSLGGRPNEKLFF; DNA: TGTGCCAGCAGCTTGGGGGGGCGGCCTAATGAAAAACTGTTTTTT
D: NA; V: TRBV5-1; length: 13; size: NA; J: TRBJ1-2; CDR3: CASGDGSNYGYTF; DNA: TGCGCCAGCGGTGATGGCAGTAACTATGGCTACACCTTC
D: TRBD1; V: TRBV30; length: 14; size: few; J: TRBJ1-1; CDR3: CAWNPGQLNTEAFF; DNA: TGTGCCTGGAATCCGGGACAGCTGAACACTGAAGCTTTCTTT
D: NA; V: TRBV11-2; length: 16; size: NA; J: TRBJ1-4; CDR3: CASSLDVGRLNEKLFF; DNA: TGTGCCAGCAGCTTAGACGTCGGGCGGCTGAATGAAAAACTGTTTTTT